This T cell receptor beta chain was sequenced for a study of T cells in tuberculosis. TCRdb's copy holds only in-frame clones and misses some; the assay was immunoSEQ multiplex PCR. The sample has fewer than 40,000 clones, more than 85% seen once. CDR3 length equals 12 residues. Per germline, CDR1 SQVTM and CDR2 ANQGSEA. Trimming removed 7 bases at V and 8 bases at J, with 15 bases between. The sample's time point: new active TB diagnosis, blood taken before or within 7 days of starting treatment. Positive smear microscopy and/or M. tuberculosis culture confirmed active disease. The sequences come from PBMCs, collected at tuberculosis diagnosis. The V and J genes are TRBV29-1 and TRBJ1-5; D is unresolved. This sequence was found in an adult with tuberculosis. Here the CDR3 DNA reads TGCAGCGCCGACATCACCGGGGAGCCCCAGCATTTT. Residues: CSADITGEPQHF.